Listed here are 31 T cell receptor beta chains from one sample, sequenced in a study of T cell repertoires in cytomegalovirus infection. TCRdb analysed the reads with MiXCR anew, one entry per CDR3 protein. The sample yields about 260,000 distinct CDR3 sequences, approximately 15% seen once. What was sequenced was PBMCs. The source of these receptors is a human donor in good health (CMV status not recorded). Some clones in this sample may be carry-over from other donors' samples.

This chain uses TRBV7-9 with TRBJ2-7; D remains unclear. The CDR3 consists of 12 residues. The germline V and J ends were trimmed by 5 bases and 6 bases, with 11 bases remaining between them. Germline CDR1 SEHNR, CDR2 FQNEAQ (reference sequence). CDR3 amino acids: CASSDVGREQYF. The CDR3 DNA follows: TGTGCCAGCAGCGACGTTGGCCGCGAGCAGTACTTC.

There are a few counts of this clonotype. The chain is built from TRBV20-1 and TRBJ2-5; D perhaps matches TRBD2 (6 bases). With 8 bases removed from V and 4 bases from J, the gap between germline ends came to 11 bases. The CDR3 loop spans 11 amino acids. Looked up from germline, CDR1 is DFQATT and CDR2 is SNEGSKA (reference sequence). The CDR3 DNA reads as TGCAGTCCCGGGGGAAGAGAGACCCAGTACTTC. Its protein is CSPGGRETQYF.

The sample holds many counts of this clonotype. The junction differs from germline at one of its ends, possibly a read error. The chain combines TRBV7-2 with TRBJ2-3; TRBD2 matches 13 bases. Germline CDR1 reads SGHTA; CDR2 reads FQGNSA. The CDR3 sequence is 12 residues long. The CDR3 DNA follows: TGTGCCAGCAGCCCGGGGACTAGCGGGACCTCTTTT. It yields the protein CASSPGTSGTSF.

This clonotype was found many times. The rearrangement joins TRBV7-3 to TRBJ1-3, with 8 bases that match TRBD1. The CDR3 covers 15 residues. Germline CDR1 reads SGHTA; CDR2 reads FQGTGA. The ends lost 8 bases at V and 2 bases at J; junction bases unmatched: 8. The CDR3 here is CASLGFRGPGNTIYF. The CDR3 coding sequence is TGTGCCAGCTTGGGGTTCAGGGGGCCTGGAAACACCATATATTTT.

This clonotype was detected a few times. CDR3 sequence reads: CASNFPGRQGVNQPQHF. The CDR3 nucleotides are TGTGCCAGTAATTTTCCCGGTCGACAGGGGGTCAATCAGCCCCAGCATTTT. The chain couples TRBV28 to TRBJ1-5; 9 bases are a match to TRBD1. Germline loops: CDR1 MDHEN, CDR2 SYDVKM. The junction had 15 bases not matched to a gene; V was cut back by 9 bases and J by 3 bases. This CDR3 contains 17 residues.

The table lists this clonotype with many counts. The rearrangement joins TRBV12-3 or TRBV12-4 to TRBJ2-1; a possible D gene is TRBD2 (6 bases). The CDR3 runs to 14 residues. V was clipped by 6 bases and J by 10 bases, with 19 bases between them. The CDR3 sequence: CASSPHLGLREQFF. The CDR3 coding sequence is TGTGCCAGCAGCCCTCACTTGGGACTTCGGGAGCAGTTCTTC.

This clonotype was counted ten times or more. The CDR3 spells CASSLRYGYEQYF. In DNA, the CDR3 is TGTGCCAGCAGCTTAAGATACGGCTACGAGCAGTACTTC. The rearrangement uses TRBV7-2 and TRBJ2-7; the D is unclear. This CDR3 is built from 13 residues. Trimming took off 2 bases at V and 3 bases at J, with 8 bases between the two ends. Germline-derived CDR1 and CDR2 are SGHTA and FQGNSA.

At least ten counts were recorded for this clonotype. The CDR3 bases are TGTGCCAGCAGCTTATCACCAATGAACACTGAAGCTTTCTTT. This sequence encodes CASSLSPMNTEAFF. The genes are TRBV7-3 and TRBJ1-1; no definite D call. The CDR3 sequence is 14 residues long. The V gene's germline CDR1 is SGHTA and CDR2 FQGTGA. Trimming left V 2 bases short and J 0 bases short, with 7 bases between.

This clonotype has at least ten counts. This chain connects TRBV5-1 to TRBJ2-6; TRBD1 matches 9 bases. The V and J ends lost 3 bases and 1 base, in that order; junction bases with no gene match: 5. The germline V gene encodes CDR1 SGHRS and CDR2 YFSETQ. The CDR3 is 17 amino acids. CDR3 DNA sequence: TGCGCCAGCAGCTACCGGGACAGGGCTTCTGGGGCCAACGTCCTGACTTTC. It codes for CASSYRDRASGANVLTF. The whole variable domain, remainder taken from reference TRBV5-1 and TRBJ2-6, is KAGVTQTPRYLIKTRGQQVTLSCSPISGHRSVSWYQQTPGQGLQFLFEYFSETQRNKGNFPGRFSGRQFSNSRSEMNVSTLELGDSALYLCASSYRDRASGANVLTFGAGSRLTVL.

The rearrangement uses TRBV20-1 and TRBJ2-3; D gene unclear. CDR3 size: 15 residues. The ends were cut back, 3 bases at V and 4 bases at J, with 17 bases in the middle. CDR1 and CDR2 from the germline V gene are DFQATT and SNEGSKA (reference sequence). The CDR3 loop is CSASLPAPKADTQYF. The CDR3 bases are TGCAGTGCTAGCTTGCCAGCCCCAAAGGCAGATACGCAGTATTTT.

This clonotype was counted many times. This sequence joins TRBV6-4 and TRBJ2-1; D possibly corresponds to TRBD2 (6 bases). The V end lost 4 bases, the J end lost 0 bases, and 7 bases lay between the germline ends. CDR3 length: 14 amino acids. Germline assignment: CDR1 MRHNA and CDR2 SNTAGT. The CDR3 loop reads CASSGGDSYNEQFF. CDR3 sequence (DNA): TGTGCCAGCAGTGGGGGGGACTCCTACAATGAGCAGTTCTTC.

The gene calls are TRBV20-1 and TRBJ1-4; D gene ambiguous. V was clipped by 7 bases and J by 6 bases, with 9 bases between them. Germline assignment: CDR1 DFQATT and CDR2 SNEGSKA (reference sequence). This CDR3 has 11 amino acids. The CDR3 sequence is CSGEDYEKLFF. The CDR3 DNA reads TGCAGTGGTGAGGATTATGAAAAACTGTTTTTT.

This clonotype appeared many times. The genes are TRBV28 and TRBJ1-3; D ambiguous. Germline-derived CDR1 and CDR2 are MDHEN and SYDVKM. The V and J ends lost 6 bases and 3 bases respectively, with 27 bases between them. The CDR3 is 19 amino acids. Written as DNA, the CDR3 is TGTGCCAGCAGCCCTCGGTCGGGAGTCTTTAGTAAACGTGGAAACACCATATATTTT. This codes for CASSPRSGVFSKRGNTIYF.

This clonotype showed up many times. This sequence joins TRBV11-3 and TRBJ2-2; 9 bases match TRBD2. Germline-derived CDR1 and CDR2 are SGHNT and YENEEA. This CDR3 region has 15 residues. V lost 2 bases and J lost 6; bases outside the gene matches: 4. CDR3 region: CASSLRLAGPGELFF. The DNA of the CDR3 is TGTGCCAGCAGCTTAAGGCTAGCGGGACCCGGGGAGCTGTTTTTT.

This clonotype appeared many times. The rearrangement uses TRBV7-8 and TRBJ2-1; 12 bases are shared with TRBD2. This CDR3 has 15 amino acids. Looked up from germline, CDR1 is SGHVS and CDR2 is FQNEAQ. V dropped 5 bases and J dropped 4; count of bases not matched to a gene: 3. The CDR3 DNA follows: TGTGCCAGCAGCGCGACTAGCGGGGGTTACAATGAGCAGTTCTTC. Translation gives CASSATSGGYNEQFF.

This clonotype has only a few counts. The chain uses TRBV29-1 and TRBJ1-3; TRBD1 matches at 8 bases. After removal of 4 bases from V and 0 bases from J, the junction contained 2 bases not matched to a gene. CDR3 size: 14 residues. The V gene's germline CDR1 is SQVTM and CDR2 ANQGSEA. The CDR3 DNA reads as TGCAGCGTTGGGACAGGGAGCTCTGGAAACACCATATATTTT. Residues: CSVGTGSSGNTIYF. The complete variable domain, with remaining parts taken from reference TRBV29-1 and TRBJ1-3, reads SAVISQKPSRDICQRGTSLTIQCQVDSQVTMMFWYRQQPGQSLTLIATANQGSEATYESGFVIDKFPISRPNLTFSTLTVSNMSPEDSSIYLCSVGTGSSGNTIYFGEGSWLTVV.

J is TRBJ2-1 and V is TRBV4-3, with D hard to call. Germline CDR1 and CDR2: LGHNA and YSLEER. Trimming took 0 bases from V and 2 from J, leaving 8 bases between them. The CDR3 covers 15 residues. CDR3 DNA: TGCGCCAGCAGCCAAGAATTTAACCCCTACAATGAGCAGTTCTTC. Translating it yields CASSQEFNPYNEQFF.

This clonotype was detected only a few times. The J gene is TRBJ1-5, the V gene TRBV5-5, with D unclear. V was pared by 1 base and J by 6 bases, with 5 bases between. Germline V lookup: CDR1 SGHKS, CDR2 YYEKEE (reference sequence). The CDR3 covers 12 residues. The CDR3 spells CASSLNGQPQHF. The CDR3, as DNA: TGTGCCAGCAGCTTGAATGGTCAGCCCCAGCATTTT.

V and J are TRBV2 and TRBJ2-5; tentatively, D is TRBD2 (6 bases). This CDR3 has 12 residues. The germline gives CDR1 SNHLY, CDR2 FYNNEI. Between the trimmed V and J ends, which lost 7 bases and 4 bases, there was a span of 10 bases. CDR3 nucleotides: TGTGCCAGCAATAGCGGTTTAGAGACCCAGTACTTC. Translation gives CASNSGLETQYF.

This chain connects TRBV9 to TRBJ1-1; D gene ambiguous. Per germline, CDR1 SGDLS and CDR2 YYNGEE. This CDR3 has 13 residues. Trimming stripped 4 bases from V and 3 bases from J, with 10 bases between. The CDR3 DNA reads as TGTGCCAGCAGCTCCCAGCTATACACTGAAGCTTTCTTT. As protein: CASSSQLYTEAFF.

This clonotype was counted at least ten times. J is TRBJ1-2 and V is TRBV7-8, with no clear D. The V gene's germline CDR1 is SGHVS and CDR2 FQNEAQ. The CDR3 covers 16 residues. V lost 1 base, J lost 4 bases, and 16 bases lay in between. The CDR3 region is CASSLVLGVSSYGYTF. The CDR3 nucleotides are TGTGCCAGCAGCTTAGTATTGGGTGTGTCTAGCTATGGCTACACCTTC. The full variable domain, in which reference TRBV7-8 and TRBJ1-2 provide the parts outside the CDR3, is GAGVSQSPRYKVAKRGQDVALRCDPISGHVSLFWYQQALGQGPEFLTYFQNEAQLDKSGLPSDRFFAERPEGSVSTLKIQRTQQEDSAVYLCASSLVLGVSSYGYTFGSGTRLTVV.

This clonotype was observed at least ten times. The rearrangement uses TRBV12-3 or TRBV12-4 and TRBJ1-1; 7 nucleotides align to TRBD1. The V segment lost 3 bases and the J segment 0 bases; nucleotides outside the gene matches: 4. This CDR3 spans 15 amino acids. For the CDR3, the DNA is TGTGCCAGCAGTTTTAGGGGGCCCCTGAACACTGAAGCTTTCTTT. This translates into CASSFRGPLNTEAFF.

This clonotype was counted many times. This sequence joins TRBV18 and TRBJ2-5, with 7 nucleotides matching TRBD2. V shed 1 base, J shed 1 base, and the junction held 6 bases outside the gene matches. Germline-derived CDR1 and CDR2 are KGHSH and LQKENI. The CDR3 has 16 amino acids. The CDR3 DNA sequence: TGTGCCAGCTCACCACTCCCGAGCGGGGCCCAAGAGACCCAGTACTTC. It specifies CASSPLPSGAQETQYF.

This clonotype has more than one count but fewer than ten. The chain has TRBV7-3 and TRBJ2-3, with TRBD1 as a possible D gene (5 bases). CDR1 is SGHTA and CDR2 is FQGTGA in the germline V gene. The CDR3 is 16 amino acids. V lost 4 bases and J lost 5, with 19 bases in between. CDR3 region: CASSSFPGRVGDTQYF. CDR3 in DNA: TGTGCCAGCAGCTCATTTCCGGGCAGGGTTGGAGATACGCAGTATTTT.

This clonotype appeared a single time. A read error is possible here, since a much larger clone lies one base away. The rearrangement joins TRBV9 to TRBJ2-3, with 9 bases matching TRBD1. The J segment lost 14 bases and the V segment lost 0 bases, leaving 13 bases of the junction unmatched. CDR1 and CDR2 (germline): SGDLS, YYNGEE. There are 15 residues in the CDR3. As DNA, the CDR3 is TGTGCCAGCAGCGTAGGGACAGGGGACCAGGATCCGCGGTATTTT. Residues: CASSVGTGDQDPRYF.

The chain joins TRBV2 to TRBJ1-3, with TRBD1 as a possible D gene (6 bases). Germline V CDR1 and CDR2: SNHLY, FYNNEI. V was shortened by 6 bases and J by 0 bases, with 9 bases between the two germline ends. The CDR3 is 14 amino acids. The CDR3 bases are TGTGCCAGCAGCCAACAGGGCTCTGGAAACACCATATATTTT. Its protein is CASSQQGSGNTIYF.

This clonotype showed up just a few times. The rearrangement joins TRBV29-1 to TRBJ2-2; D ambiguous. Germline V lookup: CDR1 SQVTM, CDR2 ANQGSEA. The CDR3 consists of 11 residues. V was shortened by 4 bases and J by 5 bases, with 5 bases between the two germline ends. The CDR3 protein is CSVAYTGELFF. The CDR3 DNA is TGCAGCGTTGCGTATACCGGGGAGCTGTTTTTT.

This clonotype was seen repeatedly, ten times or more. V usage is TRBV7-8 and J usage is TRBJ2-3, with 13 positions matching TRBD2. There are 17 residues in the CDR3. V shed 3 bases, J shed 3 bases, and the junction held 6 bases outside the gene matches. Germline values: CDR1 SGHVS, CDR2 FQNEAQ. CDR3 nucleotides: TGTGCCAGCAGCTTTGGACTAGCGGGAGCCGGGACAGATACGCAGTATTTT. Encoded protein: CASSFGLAGAGTDTQYF.

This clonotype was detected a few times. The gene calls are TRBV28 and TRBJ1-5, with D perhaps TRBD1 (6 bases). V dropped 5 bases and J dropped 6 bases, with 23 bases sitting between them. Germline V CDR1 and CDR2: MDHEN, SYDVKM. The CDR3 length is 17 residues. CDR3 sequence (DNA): TGTGCCAGCAGTCTTCACACGTCAGGGGTTTCGGGTCAGCCCCAGCATTTT. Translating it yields CASSLHTSGVSGQPQHF.

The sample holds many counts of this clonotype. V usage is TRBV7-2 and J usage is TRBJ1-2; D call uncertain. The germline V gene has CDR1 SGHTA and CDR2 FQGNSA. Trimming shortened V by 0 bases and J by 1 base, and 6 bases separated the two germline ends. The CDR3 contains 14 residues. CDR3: CASSLARSNYGYTF. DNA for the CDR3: TGTGCCAGCAGCTTAGCGCGTAGTAACTATGGCTACACCTTC. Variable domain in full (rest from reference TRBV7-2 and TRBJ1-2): GAGVSQSPSNKVTEKGKDVELRCDPISGHTALYWYRQSLGQGLEFLIYFQGNSAPDKSGLPSDRFSAERTGGSVSTLTIQRTQQEDSAVYLCASSLARSNYGYTFGSGTRLTVV.

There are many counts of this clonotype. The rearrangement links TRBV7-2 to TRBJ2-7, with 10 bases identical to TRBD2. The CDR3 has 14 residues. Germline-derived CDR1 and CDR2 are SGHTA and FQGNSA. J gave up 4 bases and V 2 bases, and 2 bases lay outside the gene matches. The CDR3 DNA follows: TGTGCCAGCAGCTTACTAGCGGGAGTGTACGAGCAGTACTTC. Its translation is CASSLLAGVYEQYF.